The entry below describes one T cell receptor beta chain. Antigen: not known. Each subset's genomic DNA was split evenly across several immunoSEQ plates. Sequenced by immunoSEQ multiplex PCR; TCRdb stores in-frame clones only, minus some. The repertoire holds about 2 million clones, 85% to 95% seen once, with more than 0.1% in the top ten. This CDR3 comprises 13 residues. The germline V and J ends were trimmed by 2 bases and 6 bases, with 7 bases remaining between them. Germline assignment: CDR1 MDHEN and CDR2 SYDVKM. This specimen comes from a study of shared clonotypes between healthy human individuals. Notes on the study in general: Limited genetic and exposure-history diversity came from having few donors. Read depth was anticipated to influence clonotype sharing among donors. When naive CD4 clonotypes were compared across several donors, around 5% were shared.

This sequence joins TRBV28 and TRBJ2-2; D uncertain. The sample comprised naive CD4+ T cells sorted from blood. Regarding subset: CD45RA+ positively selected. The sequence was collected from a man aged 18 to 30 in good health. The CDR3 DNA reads TGTGCCAGCAGTTTAGGAGTCCCCGGGGAGCTGTTTTTT. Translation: CASSLGVPGELFF.